A few counts support the clone carrying this TCR beta chain. Its antigen is unidentified. The data belong to a study of molecular identifiers for immune sequencing clone quantification. Study-wide points: Sharing of a barcode by identical TCR molecules could cause highly expanded clone sizes to be underestimated. Spiked Jurkat TCR RNA equal to one cell could reportedly be picked out among over 850,000 naive cells.

Listed TCR primers and previously described methods were used for bulk TCR libraries. TCRdb passed the PCR reads through MiXCR, listing each CDR3 protein once. The data hold roughly 630,000 distinct CDR3 sequences, with around 25% observed a single time. Germline-derived CDR1 and CDR2 are GTSNPN and SVGIG (reference sequence). This CDR3 region has 12 residues. The V and J ends lost 5 bases and 0 bases respectively, with 8 bases between them. The genes are TRBV30 and TRBJ2-7; the D gene is possibly TRBD1 (6 bases). The TCR comes from a human donor in good health. Some libraries in this study had Jurkat cell RNA spiked in. The sample taken for sequencing was naive CD8+ T cells from blood, with Jurkat cell RNA spiked in. Subset here: FACS-sorted CD8+CD4-CCR7+CD45RA+ naive T cells. For the CDR3, the DNA is TGTGCCTGGGACAGGAACTCCTACGAGCAGTACTTC. It encodes CAWDRNSYEQYF.